The 3 T cell receptor beta chains presented below share a single source sample, sequenced in a study of control samples from healthy donors and cancer patients. TCRdb's copy holds only in-frame clones and misses some; the assay was immunoSEQ multiplex PCR. This sample yields about 120,000 clones, of which 85% to 90% are seen a single time; 1.1% belongs to the top ten. The specimen sequenced was PBMCs. These receptors were taken from a woman aged 45-65 years with colorectal cancer.

The chain has TRBV7-6 and TRBJ1-4; D is unclear. The CDR3 is made up of 15 amino acids. Trimming cost V 5 bases and J 8 bases, with 18 bases left between them. Germline V gives CDR1 SGHVS, CDR2 FNYEAQ. The CDR3 DNA reads TGTGCCAGCAGCCCCCTATTGCCGGGCGGGGAAAAACTGTTTTTT. This gives the protein CASSPLLPGGEKLFF.

This chain connects TRBV5-6 to TRBJ2-5, with 7 positions matching TRBD2. There are 13 residues in the CDR3. The V gene end was trimmed by 0 bases and the J gene end by 10 bases; junction bases not matched to a gene: 6. The germline V gene encodes CDR1 SGHDT and CDR2 YYEEEE. The CDR3 is CASSLALADIQYF. DNA for the CDR3: TGTGCCAGCAGCTTGGCTCTAGCGGACATCCAGTACTTC.

The V and J genes are TRBV5-4 and TRBJ2-3, with D possibly TRBD2 on 5 matching bases. Germline-derived CDR1 and CDR2 are SGHNT and YYREEE (reference sequence). The CDR3 has 14 residues. Deletions cut 0 bases from V and 3 bases from J, with 8 bases between. Here the CDR3 DNA reads TGTGCCAGCAGCTTGGACGGGGTTACAGATACGCAGTATTTT. As protein: CASSLDGVTDTQYF.